The T cell receptor beta chain under discussion was sequenced for a study of control samples from healthy donors and cancer patients. Trimming shortened V by 3 bases and J by 8 bases, and 12 bases separated the two germline ends. The CDR3 has 13 amino acids. Germline CDR1 and CDR2: SGHRS and YFSETQ. The protocol was immunoSEQ multiplex PCR, while the TCRdb copy is restricted to in-frame clones and leaves out a portion. This table has 100,000 to 150,000 clones, nearly 90% appearing once. This clone was found once. Input material: blood. The source is a man aged 45-65 years in good health. The rearrangement links TRBV5-1 to TRBJ2-4, with unresolved D. The CDR3 loop reads CASSSQRWDIQYF. The CDR3, as DNA: TGCGCCAGCAGCTCGCAGAGGTGGGACATTCAGTACTTC.